The 8 T cell receptor beta chains listed next were all sequenced from one sample in a study of OX40 agonist ivuxolimab in advanced cancers. The assay was immunoSEQ multiplex PCR, and TCRdb's table has in-frame clones only and misses some. This table holds 55,000 to 70,000 clones, about 86% found once. Sequencing used CD4+ or CD8+ T cells sorted from blood, obtained in a trial of the OX40 agonist ivuxolimab. These receptors were collected from an adult with an advanced solid tumor such as melanoma, head and neck, liver or kidney cancer.

The rearrangement uses TRBV4-2 and TRBJ2-5; maybe TRBD1 (5 bases). The end of the DNA aligns better with TRBJ2-7, so the J call may be wrong. The germline gives CDR1 LGHNA, CDR2 YNFKEQ. This CDR3 contains 15 residues. CDR3 coding DNA: TGTGCCAGCAGCCAAGAATCCCAGGGCTCCTACGAGCAGTACTTC. Protein: CASSQESQGSYEQYF.

V gene TRBV30 combines with J gene TRBJ2-7, with TRBD1 matching over 9 bases. The CDR3 is made up of 12 amino acids. The V and J ends lost 3 bases and 5 bases, in that order; junction bases with no gene match: 2. Germline assignment: CDR1 GTSNPN and CDR2 SVGIG (reference sequence). The CDR3 spells CAWRTGGDEQYF. The CDR3 nucleotides are TGTGCCTGGAGAACAGGGGGCGACGAGCAGTACTTC.

This clone was detected once. The chain has TRBV19 and TRBJ1-5, with D hard to call. Trimming left V 3 bases short and J 2 bases short, with 8 bases between. From germline, CDR1 is LNHDA and CDR2 SQIVND (reference sequence). The CDR3 length is 14 residues. The CDR3 sequence is CASSIDGRNQPQHF. The CDR3 DNA sequence: TGTGCCAGTAGTATCGACGGCCGCAATCAGCCCCAGCATTTT.

This clone was counted once. This CDR3 is CASSPLSGRARDTQYF. In nucleotides, the CDR3 is TGTGCCAGTAGTCCACTTAGCGGGAGGGCCCGGGATACGCAGTATTTT. The chain recombines TRBV19 with TRBJ2-3, with TRBD2 matching 11 bases. The CDR3 is 16 amino acids. Germline V gene sequence: CDR1 LNHDA, CDR2 SQIVND (reference sequence). J was trimmed by 6 bases and V by 5 bases; bases with no gene match: 10.

This chain uses TRBV11-2 with TRBJ2-2; TRBD1 or TRBD2 may be the D gene (5 bases each). The germline V gene encodes CDR1 SGHAT and CDR2 FQNNGV. CDR3 length: 15 amino acids. Trimming stripped 5 bases from V and 1 base from J, with 11 bases between. CDR3 nucleotides: TGTGCCAGCAGCCCCTCTGGGGGGAACACCGGGGAGCTGTTTTTT. As protein: CASSPSGGNTGELFF. The whole variable domain, filled in from reference TRBV11-2 and TRBJ2-2, reads EAGVAQSPRYKIIEKRQSVAFWCNPISGHATLYWYQQILGQGPKLLIQFQNNGVVDDSQLPKDRFSAERLKGVDSTLKIQPAKLEDSAVYLCASSPSGGNTGELFFGEGSRLTVL.

The CDR3 DNA follows: TGTGCCAGCAGCACCCCCCCGGGGCCTGGCTACACCTTC. This sequence encodes CASSTPPGPGYTF. V is TRBV11-2 and J is TRBJ1-2; D might be TRBD1 (5 bases). This CDR3 contains 13 residues. Deletions cut 5 bases from V and 7 bases from J, with 14 bases between. Germline lookup yields CDR1 SGHAT and CDR2 FQNNGV.

The gene calls are TRBV6-1 and TRBJ1-1; D is undetermined. CDR3 size: 12 residues. The V end lost 7 bases, the J end lost 2 bases, and 8 bases lay between the germline ends. The V gene's germline CDR1 is MNHNS and CDR2 SASEGT. CDR3 DNA sequence: TGTGCCAGCACCTTGACAAACACTGAAGCTTTCTTT. Translation: CASTLTNTEAFF.

The chain links TRBV5-4 to TRBJ1-6; no reliable D call. From germline, CDR1 is SGHNT and CDR2 YYREEE (reference sequence). The CDR3 contains 13 residues. V was pared by 1 base and J by 10 bases, with 9 bases between. The CDR3 sequence: CASSLKPDSPLHF. The CDR3 DNA is TGTGCCAGCAGCTTGAAGCCGGACTCACCCCTCCACTTT.